This TCR beta chain was sequenced for a study of blood T cell repertoires in COVID-19. Turning to the study itself: T cells, B-cell-depleted T cells, or PBMCs supplied cDNA or gDNA.

The protocol was immunoSEQ multiplex PCR, while the TCRdb copy is restricted to in-frame clones and leaves out a portion. This table has tens of thousands of clones, 80% appearing once. The sequence was collected from a human donor in a cohort sampled during active COVID-19. Material for sequencing was peripheral blood.

CDR3 bases: TGTGCCAGCAGCCTCCGGGACAGGGAGAACACTGAAGCTTTCTTT. This codes for CASSLRDRENTEAFF. The chain combines TRBV9 with TRBJ1-1; TRBD1 aligns across 9 bases. Germline CDR1 reads SGDLS; CDR2 reads YYNGEE. V was clipped by 4 bases and J by 1 base; unmatched bases: 5. CDR3 length: 15 amino acids. The variable domain in full, with the rest retrieved from reference TRBV9 and TRBJ1-1, is DSGVTQTPKHLITATGQRVTLRCSPRSGDLSVYWYQQSLDQGLQFLIQYYNGEERAKGNILERFSAQQFPDLHSELNLSSLELGDSALYFCASSLRDRENTEAFFGQGTRLTVV.